Sequencing of this TCR beta chain was carried out in a study of blood T cell repertoires in COVID-19 (dated by TCRdb to the early 2020s). For the study in its entirety: The collaborator samples originated in the United States, Italy and Spain and spanned the acute and convalescent phases of COVID-19. Samples came from the ongoing ImmuneRACE study (first 160 participants) plus 1,254 subjects from 6 global collaborators. The repertoires were made available in a free public database intended to serve as a resource for research on the immune response to SARS-CoV-2. Subjects who had been exposed to COVID-19, were actively infected with it, or had recovered from it provided the deeply sampled blood TCRbeta repertoires that made up the dataset. Sample metadata almost always included a de-identified subject ID, COVID-19 status, age in years and sex. Where available, HLA class I and class II types were taken from metadata supplied by the sample provider and were not determined by assay-based typing. The prospective study material was composed of cDNA or gDNA derived from T cells, B-cell-depleted T cells, or PBMCs.

The full study reports these points: The amount of clinical and demographic metadata varied by source and participant and was provided uncurated.

The immunoSEQ Assay, a bias-controlled multiplex PCR, was used to amplify TCRbeta CDR3 regions from genomic DNA. The authors processed their data as follows. The number of nucleated cells in each sample was estimated by amplification of reference gene primers within the assay. To quantify the absolute abundance of each unique TCRbeta CDR3 rearrangement, sequence reads were collapsed and filtered. Productive Simpson clonality was computed per sample as the square root of Simpson's diversity index over productive rearrangements. In its TCRdb copy, this immuneACCESS table keeps in-frame sequences only and misses some clones. Where compared with another copy, unresolved V genes explain less than half of these, and the others have no known cause. Clonal size and the V and J genes are those of that table, whereas D and trimming came from the DNA. The sample contains hundreds of thousands of clones, approximately 86% of them found a single time. Of the sample, around 13% falls within the top ten clones.

For this clone: This clone's antigen is unknown. No quality values exist for individual bases; no much larger clone is one base distant.

At one collaborating source in Seattle, patients were enrolled during active infection and were followed longitudinally through the course of disease. Each collaborating institution followed its own protocols to collect whole blood in K2EDTA tubes. Collaborator samples were shipped for TCRbeta analysis as frozen whole blood, isolated PBMCs, or DNA extracted from either sample type. Measured from the cysteine to the phenylalanine, the CDR3 is 15 residues long. Just the 45-base CDR3 DNA is kept, in frame starting at base 1. After removal of 0 bases from V and 2 bases from J, the junction retains 2 bases not matched to a gene. CDR1 and CDR2 are drawn from the germline V gene: SGHTS, YDEGEE.

The specimen was peripheral blood. The V gene is TRBV5-8 and the J gene is TRBJ1-5, and 7 junction bases match TRBD1. The TCR sequence derives from a woman aged 70-85 years with COVID-19, enrolled during active disease. The DNA reads as follows: TGTGCCAGCAGCTTGGACAGGGGCGGCAATCAGCCCCAGCATTTT. Its protein reads: CASSLDRGGNQPQHF.